The T cell receptor (beta chain) under discussion was sequenced for a study of cytomegalovirus exposure and HLA in healthy donors. Trimming at V came to 0 bases and at J to 4 bases, leaving 9 bases not matched to a gene. Germline V gives CDR1 MGHRA, CDR2 YSYEKL. This CDR3 spans 17 amino acids. General study findings and limits: The study dropped some indistinguishable V segments, TRBV6-2 and TRBV6-3 among them. Associated with cytomegalovirus, according to the listing, were around 160 TCR beta chains. V- and J-gene trimming of TCR beta was linked (in a later analysis) to a missense DCLRE1C variant.

At sampling all donors were nominally healthy, likely with unrecorded immune exposures. PCR involved 60 Vbeta and 13 Jbeta primers. Here immunoSEQ multiplex PCR was the method, and the copy in TCRdb shows in-frame clones only, minus some. The sample has around 120,000 clones; roughly four fifths are singletons. With respect to this clone: No antigen is known for it.

The TCR comes from a woman between 40 and 50 years old in good health and CMV-seronegative. The chain is built from TRBV4-1 and TRBJ1-5; the match to TRBD1 covers 7 bases. The specimen sequenced was PBMCs. As DNA, the CDR3 is TGCGCCAGCAGCCAAGATCCAGGGGACAGACGAAATCAGCCCCAGCATTTT. Its protein product is CASSQDPGDRRNQPQHF.